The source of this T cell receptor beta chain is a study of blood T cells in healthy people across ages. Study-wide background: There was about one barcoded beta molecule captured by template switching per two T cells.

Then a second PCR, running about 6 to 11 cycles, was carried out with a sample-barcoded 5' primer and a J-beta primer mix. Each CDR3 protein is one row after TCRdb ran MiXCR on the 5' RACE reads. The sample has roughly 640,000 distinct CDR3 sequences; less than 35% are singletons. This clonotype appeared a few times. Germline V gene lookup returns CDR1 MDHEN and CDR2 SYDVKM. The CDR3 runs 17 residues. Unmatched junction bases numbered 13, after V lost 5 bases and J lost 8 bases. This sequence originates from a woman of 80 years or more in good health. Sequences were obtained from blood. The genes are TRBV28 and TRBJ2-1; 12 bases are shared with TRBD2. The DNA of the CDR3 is TGTGCCAGCAGTCCCCCCCCTCTAGCGGGGGGGAACGATGAGCAGTTCTTC. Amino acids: CASSPPPLAGGNDEQFF. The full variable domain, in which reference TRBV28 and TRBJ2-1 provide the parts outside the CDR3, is DVKVTQSSRYLVKRTGEKVFLECVQDMDHENMFWYRQDPGLGLRLIYFSYDVKMKEKGDIPEGYSVSREKKERFSLILESASTNQTSMYLCASSPPPLAGGNDEQFFGPGTRLTVL.